This section outlines one TCR beta chain sequence together with its context. The junction and the germline gene differ at one end; a read error may be behind it. The germline CDR1 and CDR2 sequences are MDHEN and SYDVKM. CDR3 length: 12 amino acids. These data come from a study of control samples from healthy donors and cancer patients. The assay was immunoSEQ multiplex PCR, and TCRdb's table has in-frame clones only and misses some. There are 35,000 to 45,000 clones in the sample; about 91% occur only once, and roughly 20% lies in the top ten. Input material: PBMCs. This receptor was obtained from a woman aged 35 to 49 with head and neck cancer. The chain is built from TRBV28 and TRBJ2-4; 8 positions match TRBD1. CDR3 DNA sequence: TGTGCCAGCAGTTTTAGCGGACAGGGTGGGCACTTC. It specifies CASSFSGQGGHF. The whole variable domain, filled in from reference TRBV28 and TRBJ2-4, reads DVKVTQSSRYLVKRTGEKVFLECVQDMDHENMFWYRQDPGLGLRLIYFSYDVKMKEKGDIPEGYSVSREKKERFSLILESASTNQTSMYLCASSFSGQGGHFGAGTRLSVL.